Each of the 11 T cell receptor beta chains below was sequenced from the same sample in a study of OX40 agonist ivuxolimab in advanced cancers. Sequencing used immunoSEQ multiplex PCR; TCRdb keeps in-frame clones, though not all of them. The sample carries some 86,000 clones, over 75% recorded once. The starting material was CD4+ or CD8+ T cells sorted from blood, obtained in a trial of the OX40 agonist ivuxolimab. The receptors originated from an adult with an advanced solid tumor such as melanoma, head and neck, liver or kidney cancer.

This chain connects TRBV2 to TRBJ2-5; D assignment may be TRBD1 or TRBD2 (6 bases each). Trimming pared 3 bases from V and 5 bases from J, leaving 13 bases between. The CDR3 is 14 amino acids. Germline values: CDR1 SNHLY, CDR2 FYNNEI. The CDR3 bases are TGTGCCAGCAGTGAGCGGAGGGGGTGGGAGACCCAGTACTTC. This sequence encodes CASSERRGWETQYF.

The chain uses TRBV6-6 and TRBJ2-7; 13 bases agree with TRBD2. This CDR3 has 16 amino acids. In germline, CDR1 is MNHNY, CDR2 SVGAGI (reference sequence). V lost 2 bases and J lost 3; bases outside the gene matches: 4. The CDR3 loop is CASSYQGLAGYYEQYF. The CDR3 DNA reads TGTGCCAGCAGTTACCAGGGACTAGCGGGATACTACGAGCAGTACTTC.

CDR3 residues: CASSQEGWTEAFF. The CDR3 DNA reads as TGTGCCAGCAGCCAAGAGGGGTGGACTGAAGCTTTCTTT. The chain recombines TRBV14 with TRBJ1-1; no firm D call. V lost 0 bases, J lost 5 bases, and 7 bases lay in between. CDR1 SGHDN and CDR2 FVKESK come from the germline V gene. This CDR3 contains 13 residues.

The CDR3 loop is CASSLVHDEQYF. For the CDR3, the DNA is TGTGCCAGCAGCTTGGTCCATGACGAGCAGTACTTC. V and J are TRBV7-2 and TRBJ2-7; D uncertain. Trimming took 3 bases from V and 5 from J, leaving 8 bases between them. This CDR3 has 12 residues. The V gene's germline CDR1 is SGHTA and CDR2 FQGNSA.

The rearrangement joins TRBV18 to TRBJ2-1; 9 positions agree with TRBD2. This CDR3 is 15 amino acids long. The ends lost 1 base at V and 2 bases at J; junction bases unmatched: 0. Germline CDR1 reads KGHSH; CDR2 reads LQKENI. CDR3 coding DNA: TGTGCCAGCTCACCACTAGCGGGAGCCTACAATGAGCAGTTCTTC. Its protein product is CASSPLAGAYNEQFF.

This chain connects TRBV11-2 to TRBJ1-4, with 7 bases matching TRBD1. CDR3 length: 15 amino acids. Germline CDR1 is SGHAT and CDR2 is FQNNGV. V was pared by 5 bases and J by 8 bases, with 11 bases of the junction left unmatched. The CDR3 nucleotides read TGTGCCAGCAGCATTGGACAGGTGGGGGGCGAAAAACTGTTTTTT. Its translation is CASSIGQVGGEKLFF.

The count of this clone is one. The genes are TRBV6-1 and TRBJ1-3; TRBD1 might be the D (6 bases). Trimming removed 6 bases at V and 9 bases at J, with 15 bases between. Germline V gives CDR1 MNHNS, CDR2 SASEGT. The CDR3 contains 13 residues. The CDR3: CASREGGGGTIYF. CDR3 DNA sequence: TGTGCCAGCAGGGAGGGGGGAGGCGGCACCATATATTTT.

The chain links TRBV7-9 to TRBJ2-3, with 8 bases aligning to TRBD1. This CDR3 comprises 15 residues. Trimming took 4 bases from V and 0 from J; bases not matched to a gene: 3. Germline CDR1 and CDR2: SEHNR and FQNEAQ (reference sequence). The CDR3 sequence: CASSSTGDSTDTQYF. The CDR3 coding sequence is TGTGCCAGCAGCTCGACAGGGGATAGCACAGATACGCAGTATTTT. The variable domain in full, completed from reference TRBV7-9 and TRBJ2-3, reads DTGVSQNPRHKITKRGQNVTFRCDPISEHNRLYWYRQTLGQGPEFLTYFQNEAQLEKSRLLSDRFSAERPKGSFSTLEIQRTEQGDSAMYLCASSSTGDSTDTQYFGPGTRLTVL.

The CDR3: CASSLAGRGRSSYNEQFF. The CDR3 DNA reads as TGCGCCAGCAGCTTGGCCGGGAGGGGCCGGAGCTCCTACAATGAGCAGTTCTTC. The chain links TRBV5-1 to TRBJ2-1, with 8 bases fitting TRBD2. The J segment lost 0 bases and the V segment lost 0 bases, leaving 8 bases of the junction unmatched. Germline values: CDR1 SGHRS, CDR2 YFSETQ. The CDR3 consists of 18 residues.

This clone was counted once. The CDR3 coding sequence is TGTGCCAGCAGCCAAGATCAAGCGCTCGGGGAGCTGTTTTTT. Its translation: CASSQDQALGELFF. The chain joins TRBV4-2 to TRBJ2-2; D gene unclear. V was clipped by 0 bases and J by 7 bases, with 9 bases between them. The germline gives CDR1 LGHNA, CDR2 YNFKEQ. CDR3 length: 14 residues.

The chain employs TRBV28 and TRBJ2-1; D call uncertain. CDR1 and CDR2 (germline): MDHEN, SYDVKM. V dropped 5 bases and J dropped 2 bases, with 13 bases sitting between them. The CDR3 is 15 amino acids. The CDR3 here is CASSIPRAPYNEQFF. CDR3 sequence (DNA): TGTGCCAGCAGTATTCCTAGGGCCCCCTACAATGAGCAGTTCTTC. Full variable domain (outside the CDR3, taken from reference TRBV28 and TRBJ2-1): DVKVTQSSRYLVKRTGEKVFLECVQDMDHENMFWYRQDPGLGLRLIYFSYDVKMKEKGDIPEGYSVSREKKERFSLILESASTNQTSMYLCASSIPRAPYNEQFFGPGTRLTVL.